Listed below are T cell receptor beta chains from one sample, sequenced in a study of T cells after yellow fever vaccination. From the 5' RACE reads, TCRdb called clonotypes with MiXCR, one entry per CDR3 protein. The sample includes fewer than 150,000 distinct CDR3 sequences, roughly 7.2% of them seen just once. The source material was CD4+ T cells sorted from PBMCs, sampled about 49 days after the first yellow fever vaccination. The receptors shown here come from a man younger than 30 who received the YFV17D yellow fever vaccine. The CDR3 runs from the conserved cysteine through the conserved F or W. A D gene is named only where the DNA matches it firmly. For some rows the clone size is stated as once, few or many, or as a class when expanded; others skip it.

CDR3 protein	CDR3 DNA	clone size	J gene	D gene	V gene
CASSQDTGGAYEQYF	TGTGCCAGCAGCCAAGACACCGGGGGGGCCTACGAGCAGTACTTC	many	TRBJ2-7	TRBD2	TRBV4-2
CASRGTENYGYTF	TGTGCCAGCAGAGGTACAGAAAACTATGGCTACACCTTC	few	TRBJ1-2	.	TRBV28
CASRYEGGNQPQHF	TGTGCCAGCCGTTATGAGGGTGGCAATCAGCCCCAGCATTTT	many	TRBJ1-5	.	TRBV6-2/TRBV6-3
CSAREDTDTQYF	TGCAGTGCTAGAGAAGACACAGATACGCAGTATTTT	many	TRBJ2-3	.	TRBV20-1
CASSGNRGSANTEAFF	TGCGCCAGCAGCGGAAACAGGGGGTCGGCGAACACTGAAGCTTTCTTT	many	TRBJ1-1	TRBD1	TRBV5-1
CASSPSYNSPLHF	TGTGCCAGCTCACCGAGCTATAATTCACCCCTCCACTTT	few	TRBJ1-6	.	TRBV18
CASSQGRGEDTQYF	TGTGCCAGCAGCCAAGGCCGGGGAGAAGATACGCAGTATTTT	.	TRBJ2-3	.	TRBV11-3
CAGSYEGDTQYF	TGTGCCGGCAGCTACGAAGGAGATACGCAGTATTTT	few	TRBJ2-3	.	TRBV6-6
CASSSGGTGANVLTF	TGCGCCAGCAGCTCGGGGGGTACTGGGGCCAACGTCCTGACTTTC	many	TRBJ2-6	TRBD2	TRBV5-1
CASSQGRPGPKHTGELFF	TGTGCCAGCAGCCAAGGACGACCGGGACCCAAACATACCGGGGAGCTGTTTTTT	many	TRBJ2-2	.	TRBV4-2
CASSSGYGSPLHF	TGTGCCAGCAGTTCAGGGTATGGATCACCCCTCCACTTT	many	TRBJ1-6	.	TRBV6-4
CATSRDLGKDSEAFF	TGTGCCACCAGCAGAGATCTGGGAAAGGATTCTGAAGCTTTCTTT	many	TRBJ1-1	.	TRBV15
CASSRSNTEAFF	TGTGCCAGTAGTAGGTCGAACACTGAAGCTTTCTTT	many	TRBJ1-1	.	TRBV19
CASSAHLTQNYGYTF	TGTGCCAGCAGTGCTCATCTGACTCAAAACTATGGCTACACCTTC	many	TRBJ1-2	.	TRBV6-1
CASSQEVDRSKNNQPQHF	TGTGCCAGCAGCCAAGAAGTCGACAGGAGCAAAAATAATCAGCCCCAGCATTTT	few	TRBJ1-5	.	TRBV4-2
CSGGPQETQYF	TGCAGCGGGGGACCCCAAGAGACCCAGTACTTC	many	TRBJ2-5	.	TRBV29-1
CASSYDRQETQYF	TGTGCCAGCAGCTACGACAGGCAAGAGACCCAGTACTTC	many	TRBJ2-5	.	TRBV5-6